The present entry profiles one T cell receptor (beta chain) with its context. Antigen unknown. Germline lookup yields CDR1 SEHNR and CDR2 FQNEAQ (reference sequence). With 1 base removed from V and 1 base from J, the gap between germline ends came to 13 bases. This CDR3 region has 16 residues. A single record per CDR3 protein comes from TCRdb applying MiXCR to the reads. This sample has a few hundred thousand distinct CDR3 sequences, with about a sixth found just once. This specimen comes from a study of T cell repertoires in cytomegalovirus infection. The overall study: CMV infection and matching HLA type were both indicated by public TCR beta signatures.

Study-wide findings and caveats: The cumulative frequency of public TCR beta families identified carriers of CMV plus the relevant HLA. What dominated the ex vivo response were HLA-C-restricted CMV-specific TCR beta clonotypes.

This sequence originates from a human donor in good health (CMV status not recorded). Some clones in this sample may be carry-over from other donors' samples. The specimen sequenced was PBMCs. This chain connects TRBV7-9 to TRBJ1-1; no firm D call. CDR3 sequence: CASSLGAGITNTEAFF. CDR3 nucleotides: TGTGCCAGCAGCTTAGGGGCGGGGATCACGAACACTGAAGCTTTCTTT.